Given below is one T cell receptor beta chain in context. As yet, its antigen is unknown. These data come from a study of PD-1 blockade in classical Hodgkin lymphoma. Study-wide results and limits: Patients with a complete response exhibited baseline diversity comparable to newly diagnosed patients. Individuals who commenced nivolumab within less than 1 year of ASCT were excluded. A reduction in baseline TCR diversity was reportedly seen in newly diagnosed patients relative to healthy donors.

CDR3 length: 13 amino acids. The germline gives CDR1 MNHEY, CDR2 SMNVEV (reference sequence). The V end lost 2 bases, the J end lost 5 bases, and 7 bases lay between the germline ends. Only in-frame clones appear in the TCRdb table, and some are missing; sequencing was by immunoSEQ multiplex PCR. Seen here are roughly 28,000 clones, 70% observed once, and the top ten hold 20% to 30%. Exposure to brentuximab vedotin varied, and each patient had relapsed following autologous stem cell transplantation. This chain uses TRBV27 with TRBJ1-5, with D unclear. The sequenced sample was peripheral blood mononuclear cells (PBMCs), obtained before the second cycle of nivolumab. The sequence was obtained from a human donor with classical Hodgkin lymphoma. The CDR3 spells CASSLRQYQPQHF. The CDR3 coding sequence is TGTGCCAGCAGTTTACGGCAGTATCAGCCCCAGCATTTT.